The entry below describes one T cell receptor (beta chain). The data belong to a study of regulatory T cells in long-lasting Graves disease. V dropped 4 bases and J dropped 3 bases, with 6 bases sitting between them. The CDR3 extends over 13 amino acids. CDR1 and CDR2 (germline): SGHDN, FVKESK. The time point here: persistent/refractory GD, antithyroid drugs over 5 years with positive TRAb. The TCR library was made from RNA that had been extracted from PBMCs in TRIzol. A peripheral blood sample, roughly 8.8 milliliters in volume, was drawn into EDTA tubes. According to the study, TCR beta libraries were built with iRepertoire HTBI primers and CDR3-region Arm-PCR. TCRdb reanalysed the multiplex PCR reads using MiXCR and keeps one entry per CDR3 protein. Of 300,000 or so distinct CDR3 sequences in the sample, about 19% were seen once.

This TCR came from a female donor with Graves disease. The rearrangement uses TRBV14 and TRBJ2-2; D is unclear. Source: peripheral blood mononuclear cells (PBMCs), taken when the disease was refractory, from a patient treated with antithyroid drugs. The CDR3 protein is CASSLTHTGELFF. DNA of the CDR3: TGTGCCAGCAGCCTAACCCACACCGGGGAGCTGTTTTTT.